The sequence of this T cell receptor beta chain was determined in a study of blood T cell repertoires in COVID-19. Turning to the study itself: Sites across the United States, Italy and Spain contributed samples from acute and convalescent COVID-19.

Germline CDR1 and CDR2: MGHDK and SYGVNS. V was cut by 2 bases and J by 0 bases, with 11 bases left in between. CDR3 size: 16 residues. Participant-reported clinical history was the basis for cohort assignment. In the original workflow: By means of reference gene primer amplification, nucleated cell counts were estimated. The method was immunoSEQ multiplex PCR; TCRdb's version includes in-frame clones alone and lacks a portion of them. For V, J and clone size, that table is used; D and trimming come from the DNA. The sample records 200,000 or so clones, 85% to 90% being singletons. The chain has TRBV25-1 and TRBJ1-3; D not resolved. This sequence originates from a woman aged 40 to 50 with acute COVID-19. Sample: PBMCs or T cells enriched from blood (not recorded which). The CDR3 nucleotides read TGTGCCAGCAGTGAAGTCGCCACGAGCTCTGGAAACACCATATATTTT. Its protein product is CASSEVATSSGNTIYF.